This T cell receptor beta chain was recorded in a study of molecular identifiers for immune sequencing clone quantification. This clonotype occurred many times. Antigen unknown. Previously described methods with listed TCR primers produced the bulk TCR libraries. MiXCR, run by TCRdb on the PCR reads, gives a single entry per CDR3 protein. The table has hundreds of thousands of distinct CDR3 sequences, roughly a quarter seen once. Findings and caveats of the study: Clone sizes that are highly expanded could be underestimated when identical TCR molecules share a barcode.

Construction of naive CD8 libraries employed roughly 20,000 to 1,100,000 sorted cells together with 10%, 30% or 50% RNA. This CDR3 contains 17 residues. CDR1 is MNHNY, CDR2 SVGAGI, per germline (reference sequence). The ends lost 2 bases at V and 0 bases at J; junction bases unmatched: 9. V and J are TRBV6-6 and TRBJ2-7; 8 bases map to TRBD2. The sample consisted of naive CD8+ T cells from blood, with Jurkat cell RNA spiked in. This sample's subset: FACS-sorted CD8+CD4-CCR7+CD45RA+ naive T cells. This receptor was taken from a human donor in good health. Some libraries in this study had Jurkat cell RNA spiked in. The CDR3, as DNA: TGTGCCAGCAGTTACATAGCTAGCGGGCCTAGCTCCTACGAGCAGTACTTC. Amino acids: CASSYIASGPSSYEQYF.